Below are 9 T cell receptor beta chains sequenced from a single sample in a study of T-cell reconstitution after alpha-beta-depleted transplantation in children. Unique molecular identifiers were incorporated during preparation of the TCRbeta library. TCRdb passed the PCR reads through MiXCR, listing each CDR3 protein once. The sample holds roughly 200,000 distinct CDR3 sequences; approximately 7% are singletons and the top ten take around 5%. The starting material was PBMCs, obtained before TCRalphabeta/CD19-depleted stem cell transplant. These receptors were collected from a boy between 2 and 10 years old with acute lymphoblastic leukemia, due to receive a stem cell transplant.

This clonotype appeared many times. A read error is possible here, since a much larger clone lies one base away. The chain joins TRBV7-2 to TRBJ2-5; possible D gene TRBD1, 5 bases. In germline, CDR1 is SGHTA, CDR2 FQGNSA. The CDR3 runs to 14 residues. This chain's CDR3 is CATSLYSGKETQYF. The DNA of the CDR3 is TGTGCCACCAGCTTATATTCAGGGAAAGAGACCCAGTACTTC.

This clonotype was counted a few times. The rearrangement uses TRBV28 and TRBJ1-6; TRBD1 might be the D (6 bases). This CDR3 has 15 amino acids. V was pared by 6 bases and J by 4 bases, with 13 bases between. Germline-derived CDR1 and CDR2 are MDHEN and SYDVKM. The CDR3 loop is CASRTGQLYNSPLHF. In nucleotides, the CDR3 is TGTGCCAGCAGGACCGGACAGCTTTATAATTCACCCCTCCACTTT.

The chain has TRBV7-2 and TRBJ2-7; 7 positions match TRBD2. The length of the CDR3 is 15 residues. Trimming removed 1 base from V and 7 bases from J; junction bases left unmatched: 10. From germline, CDR1 is SGHTA and CDR2 FQGNSA. CDR3 DNA sequence: TGTGCCAGCAGCTTAGTCGTGGGCGGGAGAGAAGAGCAGTACTTC. The encoded protein is CASSLVVGGREEQYF.

There are many counts of this clonotype. The rearrangement uses TRBV25-1 and TRBJ2-7, with 7 positions matching TRBD1. After removal of 7 bases from V and 1 base from J, the junction contained 13 bases not matched to a gene. The CDR3 runs to 16 residues. Germline loops: CDR1 MGHDK, CDR2 SYGVNS. The CDR3 loop is CASTSGEGAASYEQYF. The CDR3 DNA reads TGTGCCAGCACATCTGGTGAGGGGGCGGCATCCTACGAGCAGTACTTC.

This clonotype has just a few counts. This sequence joins TRBV5-1 and TRBJ1-6; D call uncertain. Trimming left V 0 bases short and J 9 bases short, with 13 bases between. The CDR3 has 15 amino acids. Per the germline V gene, CDR1 is SGHRS and CDR2 is YFSETQ. The CDR3 reads CASSLDSGYASPLHF. CDR3 DNA: TGCGCCAGCAGCTTGGACTCGGGGTACGCTTCACCCCTCCACTTT.

This clonotype showed up just a few times. The chain couples TRBV28 to TRBJ2-1; no reliable D call. CDR3 length equals 15 residues. Deletions cut 6 bases from V and 3 bases from J, with 15 bases between. The germline V gene encodes CDR1 MDHEN and CDR2 SYDVKM. The CDR3 loop reads CASSRTEPYYNEQFF. CDR3 coding DNA: TGTGCCAGCAGCCGGACGGAACCGTACTACAATGAGCAGTTCTTC.

The CDR3 is CATSLKAWGFYGYTF. The CDR3 region has the DNA TGTGCCACCAGCTTAAAGGCATGGGGGTTTTATGGCTACACCTTC. The rearrangement joins TRBV15 to TRBJ1-2; possibly TRBD1 for D (5 bases). Looked up from germline, CDR1 is LNHNV and CDR2 is YYDKDF (reference sequence). Trimming removed 5 bases at V and 5 bases at J, with 18 bases between. The CDR3 consists of 15 residues.

This clonotype occurred many times. The J gene is TRBJ2-3, the V gene TRBV5-1; D gene ambiguous. V gave up 5 bases and J gave up 2 bases, with 18 bases separating them. The CDR3 totals 16 residues. Germline V gene lookup returns CDR1 SGHRS and CDR2 YFSETQ. The CDR3 reads CASSQEGRGSTDTQYF. DNA of the CDR3: TGCGCCAGCAGTCAAGAAGGCCGAGGTTCCACAGATACGCAGTATTTT.

This clonotype was detected ten times or more. The chain employs TRBV20-1 and TRBJ1-1; D might be TRBD1 (6 bases). The CDR3 extends over 13 amino acids. Germline values: CDR1 DFQATT, CDR2 SNEGSKA (reference sequence). V lost 3 bases and J 6 bases, leaving 14 bases between the germline ends. This chain's CDR3 is CSARAWTVAEAFF. CDR3 nucleotide sequence: TGCAGTGCTAGGGCCTGGACAGTGGCTGAAGCTTTCTTT.